This entry is about one T cell receptor beta chain. Its target is unknown. Sequence at one end of the junction differs from germline and may be a read error. This CDR3 contains 18 residues. Germline loops: CDR1 SGHVS, CDR2 FNYEAQ. TCRdb called the reads again in MiXCR, with one record for every CDR3 protein. Here the sample spans 95,000 to 120,000 distinct CDR3 sequences, 30% being singletons. This entry is derived from a study of T cell repertoires in cytomegalovirus infection. Study summary: The authors used CMV epitopes that were HLA-C-restricted (recently identified) and HLA-B-restricted (well studied). A matching HLA type, together with CMV infection, was signaled by public TCR beta signatures.

Study-level points and caveats: Within the response measured ex vivo, HLA-C-restricted CMV-specific TCR beta clonotypes were dominant. Cumulative frequency (of public TCR beta family members) identified carriers of CMV plus the relevant HLA.

This sequence originates from a human donor in good health (CMV status not recorded). Some clones in this sample may be carry-over from other donors' samples. The source was CD8+ T cells from cultured PBMCs, collected from culture after CMV antigen stimulation. The chain joins TRBV7-6 to TRBJ2-5; TRBD1 matches at 9 bases. CDR3 DNA sequence: TGTGCTAGCAGCGCGTCGTTTCCCGGGACAGGGTTAGGAGAGACCCAGTACTTC. It specifies CASSASFPGTGLGETQYF.